One sample yielded the 8 T cell receptor beta chains listed below, sequenced in a study of blood T cell repertoires in COVID-19. Sequencing used immunoSEQ multiplex PCR; TCRdb keeps in-frame clones, though not all of them. The table has about 69,000 clones, roughly three quarters seen once. The sequenced sample was peripheral blood. These receptors all come from a human donor in a cohort sampled during active COVID-19.

The chain joins TRBV7-8 to TRBJ2-7; 9 bases line up with TRBD2. The CDR3 sequence is 15 residues long. Germline values: CDR1 SGHVS, CDR2 FQNEAQ. Unmatched junction bases numbered 8, after V lost 5 bases and J lost 3 bases. The CDR3 nucleotides are TGTGCCAGCAGCAGAGCTAGCGGGGCCCGCTACGAGCAGTACTTC. Its translation is CASSRASGARYEQYF.

The genes are TRBV7-9 and TRBJ1-5, with 9 bases matching TRBD1. Losses at the gene ends were 5 bases for V and 4 bases for J; bases not matched to a gene: 6. The CDR3 runs 15 residues. Germline V gives CDR1 SEHNR, CDR2 FQNEAQ (reference sequence). CDR3: CASSGPGTGNQPQHF. In DNA form, the CDR3 reads TGTGCCAGCAGCGGGCCCGGGACAGGGAATCAGCCCCAGCATTTT.

The V and J genes are TRBV5-4 and TRBJ2-5; tentative D call: TRBD2 (8 bases). Trimming cost V 4 bases and J 5 bases, with 18 bases left between them. CDR1 is SGHNT and CDR2 is YYREEE in the germline V gene (reference sequence). This CDR3 is built from 15 residues. CDR3 residues: CASSGGGGGKETQYF. CDR3 sequence (DNA): TGTGCCAGCAGCGGAGGGGGCGGGGGGAAGGAGACCCAGTACTTC.

Concerning this clone: Other DNA sequences from this sample encode an identical CDR3 as well. The genes are TRBV14 and TRBJ2-6; D is undetermined. CDR3 length: 15 residues. Trimming took off 1 base at V and 0 bases at J, with 4 bases between the two ends. Germline CDR1 reads SGHDN; CDR2 reads FVKESK. CDR3 sequence: CASSQGSSGANVLTF. CDR3 nucleotide sequence: TGTGCCAGCAGCCAAGGTAGCTCTGGGGCCAACGTCCTGACTTTC.

The chain joins TRBV12-3 or TRBV12-4 to TRBJ2-7; 7 nucleotides match TRBD1. The CDR3 contains 12 residues. Germline trimming cut 8 bases from V and 6 bases from J; bases unmatched to any gene: 7. This chain's CDR3 is CASREGAREQYF. CDR3 DNA sequence: TGTGCCAGCCGAGAGGGGGCGCGCGAGCAGTACTTC.

This chain links TRBV7-9 with TRBJ2-1; tentative D call: TRBD2 (6 bases). The CDR3 runs to 16 residues. CDR1 and CDR2 (germline): SEHNR, FQNEAQ (reference sequence). V was clipped by 5 bases and J by 2 bases, with 16 bases between them. The CDR3 region has the DNA TGTGCCAGCAGCCCCCCCGGGAGTTCAACCTACAATGAGCAGTTCTTC. It is translated as CASSPPGSSTYNEQFF.

This clone was recorded once. J is TRBJ1-2 and V is TRBV30; maybe TRBD1 (6 bases). The CDR3 covers 13 residues. CDR1 is GTSNPN, CDR2 SVGIG, per germline (reference sequence). V was clipped by 2 bases and J by 8 bases, with 15 bases between them. The CDR3 loop reads CAWSFRAQGGYTF. CDR3 nucleotides: TGTGCCTGGAGTTTTAGGGCACAGGGAGGCTACACCTTC.

The chain links TRBV5-1 to TRBJ2-3, with D maybe TRBD2 (6 bases). The CDR3 is 17 amino acids. The V gene lost 4 bases and the J gene lost 4 bases, with 22 bases spanning the gap. The germline V gene has CDR1 SGHRS and CDR2 YFSETQ. CDR3 DNA: TGCGCCAGCAGCCATCAAGGGGCGGGATCGAGTGCAGATACGCAGTATTTT. Protein product: CASSHQGAGSSADTQYF.